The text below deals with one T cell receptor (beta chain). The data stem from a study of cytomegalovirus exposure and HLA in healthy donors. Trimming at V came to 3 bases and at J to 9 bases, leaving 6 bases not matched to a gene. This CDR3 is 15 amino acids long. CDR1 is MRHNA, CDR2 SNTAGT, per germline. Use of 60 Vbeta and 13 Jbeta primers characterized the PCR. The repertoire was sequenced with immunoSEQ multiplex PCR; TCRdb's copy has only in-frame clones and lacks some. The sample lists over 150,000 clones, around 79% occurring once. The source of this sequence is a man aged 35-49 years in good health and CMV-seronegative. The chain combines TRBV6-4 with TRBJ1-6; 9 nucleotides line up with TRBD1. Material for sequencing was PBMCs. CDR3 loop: CASSETGTGISPLHF. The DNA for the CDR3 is TGTGCCAGCAGTGAAACCGGGACAGGGATTTCACCCCTCCACTTT.